Listed here are 10 T cell receptor beta chains from one sample, sequenced in a study of PD-1 blockade in classical Hodgkin lymphoma (TCRdb year 2020). The time point label for this specimen denotes: cycle 4 day 1 (C4D1), after six to seven weeks of nivolumab. Every trial patient had relapsed following autologous stem cell transplantation, and prior brentuximab vedotin exposure was what differed among cohorts A, B and C. Libraries were built with the immunoSEQ multiplex PCR assay. TCRdb carries this immuneACCESS record with in-frame sequences only. Its versions omit some clonotypes, under half of them owing to an unresolved V gene in the studies checked, with the rest unexplained. The sample contains some 90,000 clones, about three quarters of them found a single time. 9.4% of the sample goes to the ten largest clones. The sequenced sample was peripheral blood mononuclear cells (PBMCs), obtained before the fourth cycle of nivolumab. These receptors originate from a human donor with classical Hodgkin lymphoma.

The CDR3 sequence is CASSFPGANVLTF. DNA of the CDR3: TGTGCCAGCAGCTTTCCTGGGGCCAACGTCCTGACTTTC. J is TRBJ2-6 and V is TRBV9; D is ambiguous. V lost 4 bases and J 2 bases, leaving 4 bases between the germline ends. Germline V CDR1 and CDR2: SGDLS, YYNGEE. The CDR3 covers 13 residues.

Points on this clone: One end of the junction fails to match germline, which may point to a read error. The chain carries TRBV6-5 and TRBJ1-1; TRBD1 aligns across 9 bases. This CDR3 comprises 14 residues. Germline-derived CDR1 and CDR2 are MNHEY and SVGAGI. CDR3 protein: CANSATGGGTEAFF. In DNA form, the CDR3 reads TGTGCCAACAGTGCGACAGGGGGAGGCACTGAAGCTTTCTTT.

The chain recombines TRBV6-6 with TRBJ2-7, with TRBD2 as a possible D gene (6 bases). V was cut by 7 bases and J by 4 bases, with 20 bases left in between. The CDR3 sequence is 15 residues long. Germline V gene sequence: CDR1 MNHNY, CDR2 SVGAGI (reference sequence). CDR3 region: CASTGGGIQKYEQYF. For the CDR3, the DNA is TGTGCCAGCACGGGTGGGGGGATCCAGAAGTACGAGCAGTACTTC.

This clone appeared a few times. The chain uses TRBV7-7 and TRBJ2-7, with D hard to call. This CDR3 has 13 residues. Per the germline V gene, CDR1 is SSHAT and CDR2 is FNYEAQ (reference sequence). The V and J ends lost 2 bases and 2 bases respectively, with 7 bases between them. CDR3 loop: CASSLQDTYEQYF. The CDR3 DNA reads as TGTGCCAGCAGCTTACAGGATACCTACGAGCAGTACTTC. Based on the CDR3 plus reference TRBV7-7 and TRBJ2-7, the full variable domain is GAGVSQSPRYKVTKRGQDVTLRCDPISSHATLYWYQQALGQGPEFLTYFNYEAQPDKSGLPSDRFSAERPEGSISTLTIQRTEQRDSAMYRCASSLQDTYEQYFGPGTRLTVT.

The rearrangement uses TRBV4-3 and TRBJ2-4, with D perhaps TRBD1 or TRBD2 (6 bases each). The CDR3 contains 15 residues. Trimming removed 6 bases at V and 0 bases at J, with 12 bases between. Germline V CDR1 and CDR2: LGHNA, YSLEER. This CDR3 is CASSDGGLAKNIQYF. Written as DNA, the CDR3 is TGCGCCAGCAGTGACGGGGGCTTAGCCAAAAACATTCAGTACTTC.

On this clone: The same CDR3 can be traced to other DNA sequences in this sample. The gene calls are TRBV6-6 and TRBJ1-3; no firm D call. The CDR3 runs 15 residues. The germline V gene has CDR1 MNHNY and CDR2 SVGAGI (reference sequence). V lost 0 bases to trimming and J lost 0 bases, with 6 bases between them. CDR3 DNA sequence: TGTGCCAGCAGTTACTCGAGAGACTCTGGAAACACCATATATTTT. It specifies CASSYSRDSGNTIYF.

The rearrangement links TRBV19 to TRBJ2-1; no clear D. Germline lookup yields CDR1 LNHDA and CDR2 SQIVND (reference sequence). The V and J ends lost 7 bases and 5 bases respectively, with 18 bases between them. The CDR3 spans 15 residues. CDR3 in amino acids: CASTYDQPSDNEQFF. The CDR3 DNA reads TGTGCCAGTACTTACGACCAGCCCTCGGACAATGAGCAGTTCTTC.

The chain couples TRBV18 to TRBJ1-1; D is unresolved. Trimming took off 6 bases at V and 4 bases at J, with 18 bases between the two ends. CDR3 size: 15 residues. Germline lookup yields CDR1 KGHSH and CDR2 LQKENI. The CDR3 nucleotides are TGTGCCAGCTCCCCGCTAGGTGGAGACGGCACTGAAGCTTTCTTT. Protein sequence: CASSPLGGDGTEAFF.

The chain carries TRBV30 and TRBJ1-2; D gene uncertain. V was pared by 1 base and J by 1 base, with 7 bases between. Germline assignment: CDR1 GTSNPN and CDR2 SVGIG (reference sequence). The CDR3 is 13 amino acids. Written as DNA, the CDR3 is TGTGCCTGGAGTGGAAACGGTAACTATGGCTACACCTTC. It yields the protein CAWSGNGNYGYTF. Complete variable domain (other parts from reference TRBV30 and TRBJ1-2): SQTIHQWPATLVQPVGSPLSLECTVEGTSNPNLYWYRQAAGRGLQLLFYSVGIGQISSEVPQNLSASRPQDRQFILSSKKLLLSDSGFYLCAWSGNGNYGYTFGSGTRLTVV.

V and J are TRBV18 and TRBJ2-2, with TRBD2 as a possible D gene (5 bases). This CDR3 region has 15 residues. V was cut by 2 bases and J by 3 bases, with 10 bases left in between. Per germline, CDR1 KGHSH and CDR2 LQKENI. The DNA for the CDR3 is TGTGCCAGCTCACCAGCGGGCCCCTACACCGGGGAGCTGTTTTTT. This encodes CASSPAGPYTGELFF.